Shown below are 2 T cell receptor beta chains from a single sample sequenced in a study of T cell clonality in common variable immunodeficiency. Here immunoSEQ multiplex PCR was the method, and the copy in TCRdb shows in-frame clones only, minus some. The specimen has some 33,000 clones, none found just once. Sample: peripheral blood mononuclear cells. The receptors here all came from a person aged 18 to 75 in good health.

This clone was seen ten or more times. The CDR3 goes on 3 residues after the read ends, and that part is filled in from the germline J gene. V usage is TRBV7-2 and J usage is TRBJ2-7, with 8 bases identical to TRBD1. V lost 1 base to trimming and J lost 1 base; unmatched junction nucleotides: 3. Germline CDR1 and CDR2: SGHTA and FQGNSA. CDR3 length: 15 amino acids. Here the CDR3 reads CASSLGGQVSYEQYF. The sequenced part of the CDR3 DNA is TGTGCCAGCAGCTTAGGGGGACAGGTATCCTACGAG.

This clone was seen many times. The read falls 3 residues short of the CDR3 end, and the missing part is taken from the germline J gene. V is TRBV20-1 and J is TRBJ2-5; tentatively, D is TRBD1 (6 bases). The CDR3 is 14 residues long. Germline CDR1 is DFQATT and CDR2 is SNEGSKA (reference sequence). Trimming shortened V by 4 bases and J by 5 bases, and 17 bases separated the two germline ends. The sequenced CDR3 bases are TGCAGTGCTACCAACAGGGTTGGAGGTGAGACC. This encodes CSATNRVGGET. The CDR3 in its entirety is CSATNRVGGETQYF.